Shown below are 24 T cell receptor beta chains from a single sample sequenced in a study of cytomegalovirus exposure and HLA in healthy donors. Primers included in the PCR were 60 Vbeta and 13 Jbeta primers. The table came from immunoSEQ multiplex PCR; TCRdb's copy has only in-frame clones and leaves some out. Among more than 140,000 clones, 77% were seen once, and the ten largest hold around 1.5%. The sample was PBMCs. These TCRs come from a female donor in good health and CMV-seronegative.

The J gene is TRBJ2-3, the V gene TRBV7-3; D perhaps matches TRBD1 (6 bases). Trimming shortened V by 8 bases and J by 1 base, and 10 bases separated the two germline ends. Germline V gene lookup returns CDR1 SGHTA and CDR2 FQGTGA. The CDR3 is 13 amino acids. As DNA, the CDR3 is TGTGCCAGCCGTCGACAGGGCACAGATACGCAGTATTTT. As protein: CASRRQGTDTQYF.

Only a few counts were recorded for this clone. This chain uses TRBV6-5 with TRBJ1-2; D not certain. Germline-derived CDR1 and CDR2 are MNHEY and SVGAGI. The ends were cut back, 7 bases at V and 3 bases at J, with 12 bases in the middle. This CDR3 is 13 amino acids long. The CDR3 sequence is CASNLVADYGYTF. The CDR3 DNA reads TGTGCCAGCAATCTGGTGGCAGACTATGGCTACACCTTC.

The rearrangement joins TRBV7-9 to TRBJ2-5, with unresolved D. V gave up 1 base and J gave up 1 base, with 7 bases separating them. The CDR3 extends over 14 amino acids. Germline CDR1 reads SEHNR; CDR2 reads FQNEAQ (reference sequence). CDR3 sequence reads: CASSLGHIQETQYF. As DNA, the CDR3 is TGTGCCAGCAGCTTAGGACATATCCAAGAGACCCAGTACTTC.

The V gene is TRBV27, the J gene TRBJ2-6, with D possibly matching TRBD1 (5 bases). CDR3 size: 15 residues. Trimming removed 7 bases at V and 1 base at J, with 11 bases between. CDR1 is MNHEY, CDR2 SMNVEV, per germline (reference sequence). In nucleotides, the CDR3 is TGTGCCAGCACAGGTGGGGCTTCTGGGGCCAACGTCCTGACTTTC. Its protein is CASTGGASGANVLTF. Looking up the rest from reference TRBV27 and TRBJ2-6 gives the full variable domain: EAQVTQNPRYLITVTGKKLTVTCSQNMNHEYMSWYRQDPGLGLRQIYYSMNVEVTDKGDVPEGYKVSRKEKRNFPLILESPSPNQTSLYFCASTGGASGANVLTFGAGSRLTVL.

This chain connects TRBV7-9 to TRBJ1-3, with 9 bases identical to TRBD1. With 5 bases clipped from V and 3 bases from J, the junction kept 8 bases outside the gene matches. The germline V gene encodes CDR1 SEHNR and CDR2 FQNEAQ (reference sequence). This CDR3 spans 16 amino acids. The CDR3 protein is CASSPPGQGIGNTIYF. In DNA form, the CDR3 reads TGTGCCAGCAGCCCTCCCGGACAGGGGATTGGAAACACCATATATTTT. The full variable domain, with the rest looked up from reference TRBV7-9 and TRBJ1-3, is DTGVSQNPRHKITKRGQNVTFRCDPISEHNRLYWYRQTLGQGPEFLTYFQNEAQLEKSRLLSDRFSAERPKGSFSTLEIQRTEQGDSAMYLCASSPPGQGIGNTIYFGEGSWLTVV.

The rearrangement joins TRBV28 to TRBJ2-2; the match to TRBD2 covers 12 bases. Germline CDR1 is MDHEN and CDR2 is SYDVKM. V lost 5 bases to trimming and J lost 6 bases; unmatched junction nucleotides: 7. There are 16 residues in the CDR3. As DNA, the CDR3 is TGTGCCAGCAGTCCAAGACTAGCGGGAGTACCCGGGGAGCTGTTTTTT. It translates to CASSPRLAGVPGELFF.

The J gene is TRBJ2-2, the V gene TRBV6-5; 7 bases line up with TRBD2. The CDR3 runs 14 residues. V was pared by 7 bases and J by 6 bases, with 8 bases of the junction left unmatched. Looked up from germline, CDR1 is MNHEY and CDR2 is SVGAGI. CDR3 protein: CASKREQLSGELFF. CDR3 bases: TGTGCCAGCAAGCGGGAACAGTTGTCCGGGGAGCTGTTTTTT.

This chain uses TRBV5-6 with TRBJ2-3, with 9 nucleotides matching TRBD1. This CDR3 region has 14 residues. V dropped 4 bases and J dropped 6; count of bases not matched to a gene: 6. Germline loops: CDR1 SGHDT, CDR2 YYEEEE. The CDR3: CASSRGQGRDTQYF. CDR3 DNA sequence: TGTGCCAGCAGCCGAGGACAGGGGCGGGATACGCAGTATTTT.

This clone occurred a few times. The chain joins TRBV5-8 to TRBJ2-1, with TRBD2 as a possible D gene (7 bases). Trimming left V 8 bases short and J 1 base short, with 13 bases between. The germline V gene encodes CDR1 SGHTS and CDR2 YDEGEE. The CDR3 extends over 14 amino acids. CDR3 DNA: TGTGCCAGTTTGCGGGGGCTGTCCTACAATGAGCAGTTCTTC. Its translation is CASLRGLSYNEQFF.

V and J are TRBV7-9 and TRBJ2-7; TRBD2 is a possible D gene (6 bases). Germline loops: CDR1 SEHNR, CDR2 FQNEAQ (reference sequence). The CDR3 extends over 14 amino acids. Trimming left V 1 base short and J 4 bases short, with 11 bases between. Here the CDR3 DNA reads TGTGCCAGCAGCTTAGAGGGACTCTATTACGAGCAGTACTTC. The encoded protein is CASSLEGLYYEQYF.

This clone was seen a few times. The rearrangement joins TRBV5-1 to TRBJ2-2; D gene uncertain. Per germline, CDR1 SGHRS and CDR2 YFSETQ. V lost 0 bases and J lost 6, with 12 bases in between. The CDR3 totals 15 residues. CDR3 region: CASSLGQKQSGELFF. The CDR3 nucleotides read TGCGCCAGCAGCTTGGGGCAGAAACAATCCGGGGAGCTGTTTTTT.

This chain uses TRBV7-2 with TRBJ2-1; 8 bases fit TRBD1. The CDR3 totals 14 residues. V dropped 5 bases and J dropped 7; count of bases not matched to a gene: 7. CDR1 SGHTA and CDR2 FQGNSA come from the germline V gene. CDR3 amino acids: CASSPDRDWNEQFF. CDR3 coding DNA: TGTGCCAGCAGCCCGGACAGGGACTGGAATGAGCAGTTCTTC.

The gene calls are TRBV7-3 and TRBJ1-1; D is uncertain. V lost 5 bases to trimming and J lost 2 bases, with 18 bases between them. Germline loops: CDR1 SGHTA, CDR2 FQGTGA. The CDR3 is made up of 16 amino acids. CDR3 nucleotides: TGTGCCAGCAGCCTGAGACCGGGTCGTACTAACACTGAAGCTTTCTTT. Amino acids: CASSLRPGRTNTEAFF.

The J gene is TRBJ1-1, the V gene TRBV6-5, with D possibly being TRBD1 (6 bases). Trimming shortened V by 4 bases and J by 1 base, and 13 bases separated the two germline ends. The germline CDR1 and CDR2 sequences are MNHEY and SVGAGI. There are 15 residues in the CDR3. The CDR3 sequence is CASSSGGRRNTEAFF. The DNA for the CDR3 is TGTGCCAGCAGTTCGGGGGGCAGGAGGAACACTGAAGCTTTCTTT.

This chain links TRBV6-1 with TRBJ2-5, with a tentative D call TRBD1 (5 bases). V shed 7 bases and J shed 2 bases, with 11 bases lying between them. The length of the CDR3 is 13 residues. Germline CDR1 MNHNS, CDR2 SASEGT. The CDR3 nucleotides are TGTGCCAGCACTTGGGGCTTACAAGAGACCCAGTACTTC. It translates to CASTWGLQETQYF.

The chain joins TRBV5-6 to TRBJ2-5; D gene ambiguous. The DNA end favors TRBJ2-7, so the J call may be wrong. The CDR3 spans 11 residues. Germline lookup yields CDR1 SGHDT and CDR2 YYEEEE. CDR3 DNA: TGTGCCAGCAGCGAGGCCTACGAGCAGTACTTC. This encodes CASSEAYEQYF.

J is TRBJ1-2 and V is TRBV5-1; TRBD1 might be the D (6 bases). Looked up from germline, CDR1 is SGHRS and CDR2 is YFSETQ. The germline V and J ends were trimmed by 2 bases and 4 bases, with 21 bases remaining between them. CDR3 length equals 17 residues. The CDR3 loop reads CASSFWFTGLSSYGYTF. The CDR3, as DNA: TGCGCCAGCAGCTTTTGGTTTACAGGGCTGTCTTCCTATGGCTACACCTTC.

The genes are TRBV6-1 and TRBJ2-5, with 8 bases aligning to TRBD1. This CDR3 is built from 14 residues. V lost 6 bases, J lost 3 bases, and 6 bases stayed unmatched. From germline, CDR1 is MNHNS and CDR2 SASEGT. The CDR3 reads CASSLDRVEETQYF. The CDR3 bases are TGTGCCAGCAGCTTGGACAGGGTGGAAGAGACCCAGTACTTC.

V gene TRBV27 combines with J gene TRBJ1-2; D unclear. The V end lost 5 bases, the J end lost 2 bases, and 12 bases lay between the germline ends. The CDR3 spans 14 residues. CDR1 and CDR2 from the germline V gene are MNHEY and SMNVEV (reference sequence). This CDR3 reads CASSPPGKNYGYTF. CDR3 nucleotide sequence: TGTGCCAGCAGTCCCCCAGGAAAGAACTATGGCTACACCTTC.

The V and J genes are TRBV2 and TRBJ2-7; TRBD1 matches 9 bases. Germline values: CDR1 SNHLY, CDR2 FYNNEI. Losses at the gene ends were 6 bases for V and 5 bases for J; bases not matched to a gene: 8. The CDR3 spans 14 residues. The CDR3 bases are TGTGCCAGCAGCCAGGACAGGGGTCGCCACGAGCAGTACTTC. It encodes CASSQDRGRHEQYF.

This chain uses TRBV4-1 with TRBJ2-7; TRBD1 matches 9 bases. The CDR3 is 16 residues long. The V gene's germline CDR1 is MGHRA and CDR2 YSYEKL. Trimming cost V 0 bases and J 5 bases; bases outside gene matches: 8. The CDR3 is CASSQEEGTGFHEQYF. The CDR3 DNA reads as TGCGCCAGCAGCCAAGAAGAAGGGACAGGGTTTCACGAGCAGTACTTC.

The chain is built from TRBV5-1 and TRBJ2-1, with 8 bases matching TRBD1. Trimming at V came to 3 bases and at J to 8 bases, leaving 4 bases not matched to a gene. CDR1 and CDR2 (germline): SGHRS, YFSETQ. CDR3 length: 13 amino acids. The CDR3 loop is CASSSDRVDEQFF. As DNA, the CDR3 is TGCGCCAGCAGCTCGGACAGGGTTGATGAGCAGTTCTTC.

This clone occurred once. The chain carries TRBV28 and TRBJ2-1, with 10 bases identical to TRBD2. Germline trimming cut 5 bases from V and 7 bases from J; bases unmatched to any gene: 8. CDR1 is MDHEN, CDR2 SYDVKM, per germline. The CDR3 extends over 15 amino acids. Here the CDR3 reads CASSDSGRSRNEQFF. In DNA, the CDR3 is TGTGCCAGCAGTGATAGCGGGAGGAGTCGGAATGAGCAGTTCTTC.

V usage is TRBV9 and J usage is TRBJ1-5; 7 nucleotides agree with TRBD1. After removal of 3 bases from V and 1 base from J, the junction contained 4 bases not matched to a gene. This CDR3 region has 15 residues. Germline CDR1 SGDLS, CDR2 YYNGEE. CDR3 region: CASSAQGKSNQPQHF. CDR3 nucleotide sequence: TGTGCCAGCAGCGCACAGGGGAAGAGCAATCAGCCCCAGCATTTT.